The rows below give T cell receptor beta chains drawn from one sample of a study of PD-1 blockade in classical Hodgkin lymphoma. This table comes from immunoSEQ multiplex PCR, and its TCRdb copy is limited to in-frame clones, with some not included. Among tens of thousands of clones listed, approximately 90% were seen once. The sample here was peripheral blood mononuclear cells (PBMCs), taken before the fourth cycle of nivolumab. The receptors derive from a human donor with classical Hodgkin lymphoma. Each CDR3 is given with its conserved first and last residue. Fields, in order: CDR3 length, V gene, clone size, D gene, J gene, CDR3 DNA, CDR3 protein. D genes are given only for firm matches. Clone size is not always given. Where it is, it says once, few, many or a class for expanded clones.

>17|TRBV21-1|-|-|TRBJ1-2
TGTGCCAGCAGCAAAGTAGGGGAAAAGGACAGGGAATTGTACTACACCTTC
CASSKVGEKDRELYYTF
>14|TRBV7-9|few|-|TRBJ1-1
TGTGCCAGCAGCGCCCCCAGGGGGAACACTGAAGCTTTCTTT
CASSAPRGNTEAFF
>11|TRBV20-1|-|-|TRBJ2-2
TGCAGTGCTTCAGAGGGCGGGGAGCTGTTTTTT
CSASEGGELFF
>16|TRBV28|-|TRBD1|TRBJ2-5
TGTGCCAGCAGTCCCTGGACAGGGGCGGTAAAAGAGACCCAGTACTTC
CASSPWTGAVKETQYF
>13|TRBV6-5|-|-|TRBJ1-2
TGTGCCAGCAGTTACTCGACTAACTATGGCTACACCTTC
CASSYSTNYGYTF
>14|TRBV7-9|-|-|TRBJ2-7
TGTGCCAGCAGGCCCCGAGGAAGCTCCTACGAGCAGTACTTC
CASRPRGSSYEQYF
>12|TRBV15|-|-|TRBJ1-5
TGTGCCACCAGCAGAGATTGGCAGCCCCAGCATTTT
CATSRDWQPQHF
>16|TRBV6-6|-|TRBD1|TRBJ2-1
TGTGCCAGCAGTTACGGGACAGGGGCGGGGGTAAATGAGCAGTTCTTC
CASSYGTGAGVNEQFF
>15|TRBV7-9|-|-|TRBJ2-1
TGTGCCAGCAGCTTAAGAAGGGATCCGAATAATGAGCAGTTCTTC
CASSLRRDPNNEQFF
>14|TRBV19|once|-|TRBJ1-2
TGTGCCAGTAGTGGTCCCAGCGCTAACTATGGCTACACCTTC
CASSGPSANYGYTF
>14|TRBV4-3|once|-|TRBJ1-6
TGCGCCAGCAGCCAAGGGAGGGGTGGTTCACCCCTCCACTTT
CASSQGRGGSPLHF
>13|TRBV19|-|TRBD2|TRBJ2-7
TGTGCCAGTAGATCTGGGGGGGGTGACGAGCAGTACTTC
CASRSGGGDEQYF
>17|TRBV29-1|once|TRBD1|TRBJ1-3
TGCAGCGTTGCCGAACGATGGAACAGGGGTGCGGGAAACACCATATATTTT
CSVAERWNRGAGNTIYF
>15|TRBV5-6|-|-|TRBJ1-3
TGTGCCAGCAGCTTGGACGGTAGCTCTGGAAACACCATATATTTT
CASSLDGSSGNTIYF
>11|TRBV5-8|-|-|TRBJ2-7
TGTGCCAGCAGCTTAGGGGCCGAGCAGTACTTC
CASSLGAEQYF
>14|TRBV5-1|-|-|TRBJ1-1
TGCGCCAGCAGCCCCCGGGGGGTCGACACTGAAGCTTTCTTT
CASSPRGVDTEAFF
>15|TRBV28|-|TRBD1|TRBJ1-5
TGTGCCAGCAGTTCACAGGGGTCCGCCCAAGGGCCCCAGCATTTT
CASSSQGSAQGPQHF
>16|TRBV4-3|once|TRBD2|TRBJ2-1
TGCGCCAGCAGCCAACTCAGCGGGAGCTCCTACAATGAGCAGTTCTTC
CASSQLSGSSYNEQFF
>14|TRBV28|-|-|TRBJ2-7
TGTGCCAGCAGATCCGGGACGGCGTCCTACGAGCAGTACTTC
CASRSGTASYEQYF
>15|TRBV11-3|-|TRBD2|TRBJ2-3
TGTGCCAGCAGCTTAACAGCGGGGTCCACAGATACGCAGTATTTT
CASSLTAGSTDTQYF
>14|TRBV7-9|-|-|TRBJ1-6
TGTGCCAGCAGCTTCTACGGGGAAAATTCACCCCTCCACTTT
CASSFYGENSPLHF
>15|TRBV4-3|-|-|TRBJ2-2
TGCGCCAGCAGCCAAGGGACGGGGCGGACCGGGGAGCTGTTTTTT
CASSQGTGRTGELFF
>12|TRBV5-4|-|-|TRBJ1-2
TGTGCCAGCAGCTTGGACAGGAATGGCTACACCTTC
CASSLDRNGYTF
>13|TRBV5-1|few|-|TRBJ2-1
TGCGCCAGCACCTTGGACTTTAACAATGAGCAGTTCTTC
CASTLDFNNEQFF
>12|TRBV9|-|TRBD1|TRBJ2-7
TGTGCCAGCAGCCTCAGGGGGTACGAGCAGTACTTC
CASSLRGYEQYF
>17|TRBV4-1|-|-|TRBJ1-3
TGCGCCAGCAGCCAAGAGGGGACTTCTAGCTCTGGAAACACCATATATTTT
CASSQEGTSSSGNTIYF
>12|TRBV28|-|-|TRBJ2-5
TGTGCCAGCACGATCTTCGGCCAGACCCAGTACTTC
CASTIFGQTQYF
>15|TRBV5-8|-|TRBD1|TRBJ2-1
TGTGCCAGCAGCTACGGGACAGGGATTGGCAATGAGCAGTTCTTC
CASSYGTGIGNEQFF
>15|TRBV30|once|-|TRBJ2-6
TGTGCCTGGAGTGTATCCGCGTCTGGGGCCAACGTCCTGACTTTC
CAWSVSASGANVLTF
>14|TRBV11-3|-|-|TRBJ2-7
TGTGCCAGCAGCTTAGCGGGCAGTTACTACGAGCAGTACTTC
CASSLAGSYYEQYF
>14|TRBV11-1|-|-|TRBJ2-7
TGTGCCACCTCACGGGTTGCGGGCTCCTACGAGCAGTACTTC
CATSRVAGSYEQYF
>12|TRBV5-6|-|-|TRBJ1-1
TGTGCCAGCAGCGTCACAGAAATTGAAGCTTTCTTT
CASSVTEIEAFF
>16|TRBV27|-|-|TRBJ2-4
TGTGCCAGCAGTTACGAAAACAGGGTTCCCAAAAACATTCAGTACTTC
CASSYENRVPKNIQYF
>11|TRBV19|few|TRBD2|TRBJ2-1
TGTGCCATCGCGGGGGGGCCAAATCTGTTCTTC
CAIAGGPNLFF
>14|TRBV13|-|-|TRBJ2-5
TGTGCCAGCAGCTTAAAGGGGGGAGGGACTGAGCAGTACTTC
CASSLKGGGTEQYF
>15|TRBV6-1|-|TRBD2|TRBJ2-3
TGTGCCAGCAGAAAACTAGCGGGGGACACAGATACGCAGTATTTT
CASRKLAGDTDTQYF
>16|TRBV28|-|-|TRBJ2-5
TGTGCCAGCAGTTTATGGAGTCTAGCCCCCAAGGGTGCCCAGTACTTC
CASSLWSLAPKGAQYF
>13|TRBV7-2|-|TRBD1|TRBJ2-4
TGTGCCAGCAGGATTACAGGGGTTCCCATTCAGTACTTC
CASRITGVPIQYF
>11|TRBV27|-|-|TRBJ2-7
TGTGCCAGCAGTTTATTGGGGGAGCAGTACTTC
CASSLLGEQYF
>14|TRBV7-2|-|TRBD2|TRBJ2-5
TGTGCCAGCAGCTTGGCGGGGGGCACGAAGACCCAGTACTTC
CASSLAGGTKTQYF
>16|TRBV19|-|TRBD2|TRBJ2-3
TGTGCCAGTACCAACCCCGGACTAGCGGGGGCAGATACGCAGTATTTT
CASTNPGLAGADTQYF
>15|TRBV5-6|-|-|TRBJ2-3
TGTGCCAGCTCGGAGCCCGGGGGGCCCCCAGATACGCAGTATTTT
CASSEPGGPPDTQYF
>16|TRBV9|once|TRBD2|TRBJ2-2
TGTGCCAGCAGCGTCCGACTAGCGGGGGGAACCGGGGAGCTGTTTTTT
CASSVRLAGGTGELFF
>15|TRBV5-6|-|-|TRBJ1-6
TGTGCCAGCAGCCCGAGGGCAGGGAGTAATTCACCCCTCCACTTT
CASSPRAGSNSPLHF
>14|TRBV10-3|-|-|TRBJ2-7
TGTGCCACGAGAACAATCGGCAGCTCCTACGAGCAGTACTTC
CATRTIGSSYEQYF
>16|TRBV5-1|-|-|TRBJ1-1
TGCGCCAGCAGCTTTATTGGGGCAGGGCAGGACACTGAAGCTTTCTTT
CASSFIGAGQDTEAFF
>12|TRBV25-1|-|-|TRBJ2-5
TGTGCCAGCAGTGCCAGCCCCGAGACCCAGTACTTC
CASSASPETQYF
>15|TRBV6-1|once|TRBD1|TRBJ1-5
TGTGCCAGCAGTGAAGCAGGGACAGACTATCAGCCCCAGCATTTT
CASSEAGTDYQPQHF
>15|TRBV19|few|-|TRBJ1-5
TGTGCCAGTAGCTTGACAGGCCATAGCAATCAGCCCCAGCATTTT
CASSLTGHSNQPQHF
>15|TRBV7-7|-|-|TRBJ2-1
TGTGCCAGTACCCTGAGTAGTGGGCTAAACAATGAGCAGTTCTTC
CASTLSSGLNNEQFF
>16|TRBV27|-|-|TRBJ2-1
TGTGCCAGCAGAACACCCCTGACAGACCCCTACAATGAGCAGTTCTTC
CASRTPLTDPYNEQFF
>15|TRBV6-6|-|-|TRBJ1-2
TGTGCCAGCAGTTACTCTGCGACCCAGGGCTATGGCTACACCTTC
CASSYSATQGYGYTF